The subject of this entry is one TCR beta chain. What it binds is not known. The data were obtained in a study of cytomegalovirus exposure and HLA in healthy donors. Regarding the study as a whole: Most TCRs appeared rarely, but some public TCRs recurred in many donors. Associated with cytomegalovirus, according to the listing, were 170 or so TCR beta chains. In the approximately 130 validation repertoires, a later analysis found that first-cohort TCR clusters tended to co-occur.

V dropped 5 bases and J dropped 4; count of bases not matched to a gene: 12. This CDR3 region has 17 residues. CDR1 LNHDA and CDR2 SQIVND come from the germline V gene (reference sequence). This table comes from immunoSEQ multiplex PCR, and its TCRdb copy is limited to in-frame clones, with some not included. The table shows about 67,000 clones, with roughly 94% occurring only once. The origin of this receptor is a woman aged 18-29 years in good health and CMV-seronegative. Sequencing used PBMCs. The rearrangement links TRBV19 to TRBJ2-1; 9 bases map to TRBD2. The chain's CDR3 is CASSWGRGGLIYNEQFF. The CDR3 DNA sequence: TGTGCCAGTAGTTGGGGGCGGGGGGGCCTAATTTACAATGAGCAGTTCTTC.